These 8 T cell receptor beta chains were sequenced from one sample in a study of blood T cell repertoires in COVID-19. Generated by immunoSEQ multiplex PCR, the TCRdb table keeps only in-frame clones and is missing some. The sample contains around 30,000 clones, about 74% of which appear only once. Sequencing was performed on peripheral blood. The receptors were gathered from a human donor in a cohort sampled during active COVID-19.

The chain joins TRBV18 to TRBJ2-2; tentatively, D is TRBD1 (5 bases). This CDR3 has 14 residues. Germline V gene data show CDR1 as KGHSH and CDR2 as LQKENI. V was trimmed by 1 base and J by 4 bases, leaving 7 bases between them. CDR3 in amino acids: CASSPLQGTGELFF. The CDR3 bases are TGTGCCAGCTCACCACTTCAGGGCACCGGGGAGCTGTTTTTT.

The J gene is TRBJ2-3, the V gene TRBV11-3; 9 nucleotides align to TRBD1. The V gene end was trimmed by 3 bases and the J gene end by 5 bases; junction bases not matched to a gene: 18. Per germline, CDR1 SGHNT and CDR2 YENEEA. This CDR3 has 19 amino acids. The CDR3 reads CASSFRGYRSDRGLDTQYF. DNA for the CDR3: TGTGCCAGCAGCTTTAGGGGGTACAGATCTGACAGGGGGTTAGATACGCAGTATTTT.

This rearrangement joins TRBV5-1 to TRBJ2-2; perhaps TRBD1 as D (6 bases). Germline V gene data show CDR1 as SGHRS and CDR2 as YFSETQ. The CDR3 totals 15 residues. The V gene lost 1 base and the J gene lost 1 base, with 8 bases spanning the gap. As DNA, the CDR3 is TGCGCCAGCAGCTTGACAGGGAAGAACACCGGGGAGCTGTTTTTT. Its translation is CASSLTGKNTGELFF. Filled out from reference TRBV5-1 and TRBJ2-2, the complete variable domain reads KAGVTQTPRYLIKTRGQQVTLSCSPISGHRSVSWYQQTPGQGLQFLFEYFSETQRNKGNFPGRFSGRQFSNSRSEMNVSTLELGDSALYLCASSLTGKNTGELFFGEGSRLTVL.

V gene TRBV11-3 combines with J gene TRBJ1-5; tentative D call: TRBD1 (6 bases). Trimming removed 4 bases from V and 1 base from J, with 14 bases in between. Germline V gene lookup returns CDR1 SGHNT and CDR2 YENEEA. This CDR3 is 16 amino acids long. The CDR3 spells CASSYTQGRSNQPQHF. For the CDR3, the DNA is TGTGCCAGCAGCTATACACAGGGAAGGAGCAATCAGCCCCAGCATTTT.

The chain combines TRBV5-5 with TRBJ2-1; TRBD1 matches 9 bases. The germline gives CDR1 SGHKS, CDR2 YYEKEE (reference sequence). V shed 4 bases and J 4 bases; nucleotides not matched to a gene: 9. This CDR3 comprises 16 residues. The CDR3 sequence is CASSMDRGSLYNEQFF. In DNA, the CDR3 is TGTGCCAGCAGCATGGACAGGGGATCTCTTTACAATGAGCAGTTCTTC.

This clone was picked up one time. The chain links TRBV3-1 (or the pseudogene TRBV3-2) to TRBJ2-7; D perhaps matches TRBD2 (5 bases). Germline-derived CDR1 and CDR2 are LGHDT and YNNKEL (reference sequence). The CDR3 sequence is 12 residues long. V lost 1 base, J lost 12 bases, and 13 bases lay in between. CDR3 loop: CASSQGAGGSYF. The DNA for the CDR3 is TGTGCCAGCAGCCAAGGGGCGGGTGGGTCGTACTTC.

V usage is TRBV19 and J usage is TRBJ2-7; the D gene is possibly TRBD1 (6 bases). Trimming removed 5 bases at V and 7 bases at J, with 21 bases between. The germline gives CDR1 LNHDA, CDR2 SQIVND (reference sequence). CDR3 length: 15 residues. The CDR3 sequence: CASSLRDTPMGEQYF. DNA for the CDR3: TGTGCCAGTAGTCTCCGGGACACCCCCATGGGTGAGCAGTACTTC.

The chain combines TRBV7-8 with TRBJ2-5; D might be TRBD2 (5 bases). CDR3 length: 15 residues. Trimming pared 5 bases from V and 6 bases from J, leaving 19 bases between. Germline values: CDR1 SGHVS, CDR2 FQNEAQ. CDR3 nucleotides: TGTGCCAGCAGCCCTCGGACTGGTTTTGGGAAGACCCAGTACTTC. This codes for CASSPRTGFGKTQYF.